This T cell receptor (beta chain) was observed in a study of T cell responses to AZD1222 COVID-19 vaccine. The study's findings and limits: Clonal diversity was possibly underestimated, and the donors were mostly white British, with more females. Spike was spanned by vaccine-associated CD4 TCRs, which were dominant at 160-218 and 743-854.

Generated by immunoSEQ multiplex PCR, the TCRdb table keeps only in-frame clones and is missing some. Of more than 80,000 clones listed, less than 95% were seen once; the top ten hold 7% to 9%. A note on this clone: Antigen unknown.

From germline, CDR1 is LNHNV and CDR2 YYDKDF (reference sequence). This CDR3 has 13 residues. Trimming took 9 bases from V and 1 from J, leaving 13 bases between them. The specimen comprised peripheral blood, sampled 28 days after the second AZD1222 dose. The chain recombines TRBV15 with TRBJ2-7; D is perhaps TRBD1 (6 bases). The source is an adult who received the AZD1222 COVID-19 vaccine. The CDR3 is CATRPRGSYEQYF. In nucleotides, the CDR3 is TGTGCCACAAGGCCCAGGGGTTCCTACGAGCAGTACTTC.